Shown below are 18 T cell receptor beta chains from a single sample sequenced in a study of graft-versus-host responses after intestinal transplantation. No cognate antigen is known for these TCRs. Clones were sequenced by immunoSEQ multiplex PCR, and TCRdb holds only the in-frame ones, with some missing. The sample consists of some 130,000 clones, roughly nine tenths of them appearing once. The sequencing here drew on unstimulated CD4+ T cells sorted from spleen or lymph node cells, taken before intestinal transplant. The source is a human donor who received an intestinal transplant.

CDR3 nucleotides: TGTGCCACCAGCAGAGATAAAGCAGGGGCCTACGAGCAGTACTTC. Translation gives CATSRDKAGAYEQYF. The chain recombines TRBV15 with TRBJ2-7; D may be TRBD1 (6 bases). CDR1 and CDR2 (germline): LNHNV, YYDKDF (reference sequence). V lost 0 bases and J 2 bases, leaving 11 bases between the germline ends. The CDR3 contains 15 residues.

The chain has TRBV20-1 and TRBJ1-3; no reliable D call. CDR1 is DFQATT, CDR2 SNEGSKA, per germline (reference sequence). V lost 6 bases and J 8 bases, leaving 11 bases between the germline ends. The CDR3 extends over 11 amino acids. CDR3: CSAPVGDTIYF. DNA of the CDR3: TGCAGTGCCCCCGTCGGGGACACCATATATTTT.

This sequence joins TRBV7-9 and TRBJ2-3; 7 bases agree with TRBD1. CDR3 size: 13 residues. Germline V gene sequence: CDR1 SEHNR, CDR2 FQNEAQ (reference sequence). J lost 4 bases, V lost 10 bases, and 8 bases had no gene match. Here the CDR3 DNA reads TGTGCCATCCGACAGGGTTCTGCAGATACGCAGTATTTT. Its protein is CAIRQGSADTQYF.

This clone has just one count. The chain employs TRBV4-2 and TRBJ2-3; D is undetermined. The CDR3 is 15 amino acids. Germline V gene sequence: CDR1 LGHNA, CDR2 YNFKEQ. V gave up 1 base and J gave up 0 bases, with 8 bases separating them. The CDR3 DNA reads as TGTGCCAGCAGCCAAGGGTACTCCAGCACAGATACGCAGTATTTT. As protein: CASSQGYSSTDTQYF.

The V and J genes are TRBV7-9 and TRBJ1-1; D call uncertain. Trimming left V 1 base short and J 7 bases short, with 4 bases between. Per the germline V gene, CDR1 is SEHNR and CDR2 is FQNEAQ (reference sequence). This CDR3 is 11 amino acids long. CDR3 protein: CASSLESEAFF. The DNA for the CDR3 is TGTGCCAGCAGCTTAGAGAGTGAAGCTTTCTTT.

This chain uses TRBV6-5 with TRBJ2-2; D is uncertain. The V end was cut by 6 bases, the J end by 0 bases, with 8 bases between. This CDR3 contains 14 residues. Germline V gene data show CDR1 as MNHEY and CDR2 as SVGAGI. The CDR3 is CASRKVSNTGELFF. The CDR3 coding sequence is TGTGCCAGCAGGAAGGTATCGAACACCGGGGAGCTGTTTTTT.

V is TRBV6-1 and J is TRBJ2-5; D unresolved. CDR3 length: 12 residues. Germline CDR1 MNHNS, CDR2 SASEGT. Trimming pared 8 bases from V and 2 bases from J, leaving 9 bases between. CDR3 residues: CASSPAQETQYF. The CDR3 DNA follows: TGTGCCAGCTCGCCGGCGCAAGAGACCCAGTACTTC.

The chain employs TRBV7-9 and TRBJ1-2; 11 bases match TRBD1. CDR1 and CDR2 (germline): SEHNR, FQNEAQ (reference sequence). CDR3 length: 15 residues. Losses at the gene ends were 4 bases for V and 0 bases for J; bases not matched to a gene: 1. In nucleotides, the CDR3 is TGTGCCAGCAGCTGGGACAGGGGGACTAACTATGGCTACACCTTC. This codes for CASSWDRGTNYGYTF.

This sequence joins TRBV12-5 and TRBJ1-5; TRBD1 might be the D (5 bases). Germline V CDR1 and CDR2: LGHNT, FRNRAP. Trimming shortened V by 0 bases and J by 2 bases, and 14 bases separated the two germline ends. The CDR3 totals 17 residues. The CDR3 DNA sequence: TGTGCTAGTGGTTTGGTGCTTGGGGGTATGGGCAATCAGCCCCAGCATTTT. Residues: CASGLVLGGMGNQPQHF.

This chain links TRBV5-1 with TRBJ1-6, with D possibly being TRBD1 (5 bases). The V gene's germline CDR1 is SGHRS and CDR2 YFSETQ. There are 17 residues in the CDR3. Trimming took 2 bases from V and 4 from J, leaving 16 bases between them. The chain's CDR3 is CASSFQGPLTYNSPLHF. The CDR3 DNA follows: TGCGCCAGCAGCTTCCAGGGACCCCTAACTTATAATTCACCCCTCCACTTT.

The chain uses TRBV19 and TRBJ2-1; D not certain. There are 15 residues in the CDR3. Germline CDR1 reads LNHDA; CDR2 reads SQIVND (reference sequence). V was shortened by 3 bases and J by 2 bases, with 11 bases between the two germline ends. CDR3 sequence reads: CASSIVQRPYNEQFF. As DNA, the CDR3 is TGTGCCAGTAGTATCGTGCAGCGTCCCTACAATGAGCAGTTCTTC.

The V and J genes are TRBV6-5 and TRBJ2-2; D is perhaps TRBD1 (6 bases). The germline CDR1 and CDR2 sequences are MNHEY and SVGAGI. With 2 bases removed from V and 7 bases from J, the gap between germline ends came to 14 bases. The CDR3 spans 15 residues. The CDR3 region has the DNA TGTGCCAGCAGTTACACCTACAGGGTCGGCGGGGAGCTGTTTTTT. Amino acids: CASSYTYRVGGELFF.

The chain uses TRBV5-8 and TRBJ1-3, with D tentatively TRBD1 (5 bases). Germline V lookup: CDR1 SGHTS, CDR2 YDEGEE. V dropped 4 bases and J dropped 0 bases, with 20 bases sitting between them. The CDR3 is 18 amino acids. CDR3 sequence reads: CASSPFWGRRTSGNTIYF. The CDR3 nucleotides are TGTGCCAGCAGCCCCTTTTGGGGACGGAGGACCTCTGGAAACACCATATATTTT.

The chain's CDR3 is CASSPAAARPGSPLHF. DNA for the CDR3: TGTGCCAGCAGCCCCGCGGCGGCGCGTCCGGGGTCACCCCTCCACTTT. This chain links TRBV27 with TRBJ1-6, with D uncertain. Germline V lookup: CDR1 MNHEY, CDR2 SMNVEV (reference sequence). This CDR3 is built from 16 residues. V was trimmed by 6 bases and J by 10 bases, leaving 22 bases between them.

The chain is built from TRBV18 and TRBJ2-1; a possible D gene is TRBD1 (6 bases). The CDR3 sequence is 13 residues long. CDR1 and CDR2 (germline): KGHSH, LQKENI. Deletions cut 3 bases from V and 5 bases from J, with 8 bases between. CDR3 nucleotides: TGTGCCAGCTCACCTCAGGGGAACAATGAGCAGTTCTTC. This translates into CASSPQGNNEQFF.

This clone has a handful of counts. Here the CDR3 reads CASSIVRQPYGYTF. The CDR3 coding sequence is TGTGCCAGTAGTATAGTACGGCAGCCCTATGGCTACACCTTC. The chain has TRBV19 and TRBJ1-2; unclear D gene. With 1 base removed from V and 4 bases from J, the gap between germline ends came to 10 bases. Germline CDR1 and CDR2: LNHDA and SQIVND (reference sequence). The CDR3 has 14 amino acids.

This clone was detected only once. The chain uses TRBV27 and TRBJ2-3, with TRBD2 identical over 8 bases. This CDR3 region has 15 residues. CDR1 is MNHEY, CDR2 SMNVEV, per germline (reference sequence). After removal of 6 bases from V and 6 bases from J, the junction contained 11 bases not matched to a gene. CDR3 nucleotide sequence: TGTGCCAGCAGCCACGGGGGGGACCCGCGGGATACGCAGTATTTT. Protein: CASSHGGDPRDTQYF.

The rearrangement uses TRBV11-2 and TRBJ2-1, with TRBD2 matching 10 bases. Trimming cost V 2 bases and J 4 bases; bases outside gene matches: 5. CDR1 and CDR2 from the germline V gene are SGHAT and FQNNGV. The CDR3 extends over 16 amino acids. CDR3 region: CASSLRLAGYYNEQFF. DNA of the CDR3: TGTGCCAGCAGCTTAAGACTAGCGGGTTATTACAATGAGCAGTTCTTC.